One and the same sample provided the 21 T cell receptor beta chains below, sequenced in a study of vaccination effects on CD4 cells after COVID-19 (dated by TCRdb to the early 2020s). These receptors have no identified antigens. The receptor library was made with the immunoSEQ multiplex PCR assay. TCRdb took this table from immuneACCESS and kept in-frame rearrangements with V and J called. Such tables lack part of the clones; where checked against another copy, unresolved V genes explain under half of the gap, and the rest is unexplained. The sample table contains about 51,000 clones; only one count was recorded for roughly 80% of them. The ten largest account for roughly 8.7% of the sample. After around eleven days of culture, CD4+ T cells were isolated with the EasySep CD4+ T cell isolation kit. This specimen was CD4+ T cells from PBMCs cultured without peptide, taken before COVID-19 vaccination. Receptor source: a human donor who had a prior SARS-CoV-2 infection.

J is TRBJ2-1 and V is TRBV12-5; 8 bases align to TRBD2. CDR1 is LGHNT and CDR2 is FRNRAP in the germline V gene. This CDR3 has 15 residues. V shed 7 bases, J shed 2 bases, and the junction held 7 bases outside the gene matches. For the CDR3, the DNA is TGTGCTAGTGCCCCCACTAGCGGTACCTACAATGAGCAGTTCTTC. Residues: CASAPTSGTYNEQFF. Full variable domain (missing parts from reference TRBV12-5 and TRBJ2-1): DARVTQTPRHKVTEMGQEVTMRCQPILGHNTVFWYRQTMMQGLELLAYFRNRAPLDDSGMPKDRFSAEMPDATLATLKIQPSEPRDSAVYFCASAPTSGTYNEQFFGPGTRLTVL.

This clone was seen more than once but under ten times. The rearrangement uses TRBV11-2 and TRBJ1-2; D ambiguous. Trimming removed 3 bases at V and 5 bases at J, with 10 bases between. Per the germline V gene, CDR1 is SGHAT and CDR2 is FQNNGV. The length of the CDR3 is 13 residues. CDR3 amino acids: CASSFPLGYGYTF. The CDR3 DNA follows: TGTGCCAGCAGCTTCCCGTTGGGATATGGCTACACCTTC.

The chain links TRBV6-5 to TRBJ2-5; 11 bases are shared with TRBD1. This CDR3 is 13 amino acids long. Looked up from germline, CDR1 is MNHEY and CDR2 is SVGAGI. The ends lost 10 bases at V and 4 bases at J; junction bases unmatched: 5. CDR3 bases: TGTGCCACAGGGGACAGGGGGTCAGAGACCCAGTACTTC. Translation gives CATGDRGSETQYF.

V and J are TRBV18 and TRBJ2-1; no firm D call. CDR3 length: 17 amino acids. The V end was cut by 4 bases, the J end by 2 bases, with 18 bases between. Germline V gene lookup returns CDR1 KGHSH and CDR2 LQKENI. CDR3 bases: TGTGCCAGCTCACTAACGAACCCGGCAGTCCCCTACAATGAGCAGTTCTTC. Its translation is CASSLTNPAVPYNEQFF.

The V and J genes are TRBV18 and TRBJ1-2; TRBD1 aligns across 7 bases. The CDR3 contains 15 residues. Germline V lookup: CDR1 KGHSH, CDR2 LQKENI. With 1 base clipped from V and 5 bases from J, the junction kept 7 bases outside the gene matches. The CDR3 coding sequence is TGTGCCAGCTCACCACAACCGGGACAGAGGTATGGCTACACCTTC. Its translation is CASSPQPGQRYGYTF.

The chain carries TRBV6-5 and TRBJ1-2; TRBD1 matches 7 bases. The CDR3 loop spans 15 amino acids. Per the germline V gene, CDR1 is MNHEY and CDR2 is SVGAGI. J gave up 4 bases and V 1 base, and 6 bases lay outside the gene matches. The CDR3 protein is CASSYWAGGGYGYTF. CDR3 bases: TGTGCCAGCAGTTACTGGGCAGGGGGGGGCTATGGCTACACCTTC.

The V and J genes are TRBV6-6 and TRBJ1-4; maybe TRBD1 (5 bases). V shed 4 bases and J shed 13 bases, with 13 bases lying between them. CDR1 MNHNY and CDR2 SVGAGI come from the germline V gene (reference sequence). This CDR3 comprises 12 residues. DNA of the CDR3: TGTGCCAGCAGTTGGGACGCGGAGCGACTGTTTTTT. Protein: CASSWDAERLFF.

This clone was seen just once. The CDR3 DNA reads as TGTGCCAGCAGTTCATCGGGACTGAACACTGAAGCTTTCTTT. It translates to CASSSSGLNTEAFF. The chain combines TRBV6-5 with TRBJ1-1, with D maybe TRBD1 (5 bases). The germline gives CDR1 MNHEY, CDR2 SVGAGI. The CDR3 consists of 14 residues. With 4 bases removed from V and 0 bases from J, the gap between germline ends came to 9 bases.

The V call is TRBV19, the J call TRBJ1-1; D is undetermined. V lost 3 bases and J 7 bases, leaving 18 bases between the germline ends. CDR3 length: 15 amino acids. Germline V lookup: CDR1 LNHDA, CDR2 SQIVND (reference sequence). CDR3 amino acids: CASSILLRQPFEAFF. The CDR3 nucleotides read TGTGCCAGTAGTATTCTCCTGCGGCAGCCTTTTGAAGCTTTCTTT.

The chain is built from TRBV11-2 and TRBJ2-7; 7 bases are a match to TRBD2. Germline-derived CDR1 and CDR2 are SGHAT and FQNNGV. Trimming cost V 0 bases and J 6 bases; bases outside gene matches: 8. The CDR3 runs to 15 residues. CDR3 nucleotide sequence: TGTGCCAGCAGCTTAGATAAAAGCGGGAATCTCGAGCAGTACTTC. The encoded protein is CASSLDKSGNLEQYF.

The rearrangement links TRBV2 to TRBJ1-1; perhaps TRBD1 as D (6 bases). CDR1 is SNHLY, CDR2 FYNNEI, per germline. The CDR3 consists of 14 residues. The V and J ends lost 6 bases and 3 bases respectively, with 14 bases between them. The CDR3 protein is CASRGALPDTEAFF. DNA of the CDR3: TGTGCCAGCAGGGGGGCCCTACCCGACACTGAAGCTTTCTTT.

The rearrangement links TRBV5-1 to TRBJ2-2; D gene unclear. Germline V gene sequence: CDR1 SGHRS, CDR2 YFSETQ. The CDR3 is made up of 13 amino acids. V was shortened by 3 bases and J by 1 base, with 4 bases between the two germline ends. The CDR3 DNA is TGCGCCAGCAGCTCCAGGAACACCGGGGAGCTGTTTTTT. Translation: CASSSRNTGELFF.

This clone was detected once. The chain links TRBV6-1 to TRBJ2-7; no clear D gene. The germline V and J ends were trimmed by 0 bases and 3 bases, with 9 bases remaining between them. The CDR3 is made up of 14 amino acids. Germline loops: CDR1 MNHNS, CDR2 SASEGT. The CDR3 here is CASSEAGGDYEQYF. CDR3 nucleotides: TGTGCCAGCAGTGAAGCAGGCGGTGACTACGAGCAGTACTTC.

The chain couples TRBV2 to TRBJ2-5; a possible D gene is TRBD1 (6 bases). The CDR3 is made up of 12 amino acids. Germline V gene lookup returns CDR1 SNHLY and CDR2 FYNNEI. V shed 4 bases and J shed 5 bases, with 8 bases lying between them. CDR3 residues: CASSAQGETQYF. The CDR3 coding sequence is TGTGCCAGCAGTGCCCAGGGGGAGACCCAGTACTTC.

This clone was recorded at least ten times. The chain links TRBV6-6 to TRBJ2-1, with TRBD2 identical over 7 bases. The CDR3 has 15 amino acids. J gave up 7 bases and V 0 bases, and 6 bases lay outside the gene matches. The V gene's germline CDR1 is MNHNY and CDR2 SVGAGI (reference sequence). The CDR3 DNA is TGTGCCAGCAGTTACTCTTCGGGGGGAGGAAATGAGCAGTTCTTC. The encoded protein is CASSYSSGGGNEQFF.

This clone was found once. The chain joins TRBV18 to TRBJ1-1; no reliable D call. Trimming took 3 bases from V and 7 from J, leaving 15 bases between them. In germline, CDR1 is KGHSH, CDR2 LQKENI. The length of the CDR3 is 14 residues. CDR3 sequence (DNA): TGTGCCAGCTCACCGCCGTCGTCGGAATTTGAAGCTTTCTTT. It specifies CASSPPSSEFEAFF.

The chain uses TRBV6-5 and TRBJ2-1, with a weak D call TRBD1 (6 bases). CDR1 and CDR2 (germline): MNHEY, SVGAGI. Trimming took 2 bases from V and 1 from J, leaving 9 bases between them. This CDR3 comprises 15 residues. The CDR3 DNA reads TGTGCCAGCAGTTACGAGGACAGTTCCTACAATGAGCAGTTCTTC. Protein product: CASSYEDSSYNEQFF.

This clone has a handful of counts. This chain uses TRBV5-6 with TRBJ1-2; 7 bases are a match to TRBD1. This CDR3 spans 15 amino acids. Germline V gene lookup returns CDR1 SGHDT and CDR2 YYEEEE. Losses at the gene ends were 4 bases for V and 5 bases for J; bases not matched to a gene: 11. CDR3 sequence (DNA): TGTGCCAGCAGCGGAAGAGGGACAGTTTCATATGGCTACACCTTC. Its protein product is CASSGRGTVSYGYTF.

The chain is built from TRBV7-8 and TRBJ2-7; D may be TRBD1 (5 bases). This CDR3 comprises 14 residues. Trimming left V 1 base short and J 2 bases short, with 9 bases between. Germline V CDR1 and CDR2: SGHVS, FQNEAQ. CDR3 sequence: CASSLGQFAYEQYF. The CDR3 DNA sequence: TGTGCCAGCAGCTTAGGACAGTTCGCCTACGAGCAGTACTTC. The variable domain in full, completed from reference TRBV7-8 and TRBJ2-7, reads GAGVSQSPRYKVAKRGQDVALRCDPISGHVSLFWYQQALGQGPEFLTYFQNEAQLDKSGLPSDRFFAERPEGSVSTLKIQRTQQEDSAVYLCASSLGQFAYEQYFGPGTRLTVT.

This rearrangement joins TRBV6-1 to TRBJ2-1; 8 nucleotides align to TRBD1. V shed 2 bases and J 2 bases; nucleotides not matched to a gene: 8. From germline, CDR1 is MNHNS and CDR2 SASEGT. This CDR3 comprises 17 residues. CDR3 in amino acids: CASSERRTGLAYNEQFF. CDR3 DNA sequence: TGTGCCAGCAGTGAAAGGCGGACAGGGTTGGCCTACAATGAGCAGTTCTTC.

The J gene is TRBJ2-1, the V gene TRBV27; 7 positions agree with TRBD2. The germline CDR1 and CDR2 sequences are MNHEY and SMNVEV (reference sequence). The CDR3 contains 15 residues. V shed 6 bases and J 0 bases; nucleotides not matched to a gene: 5. DNA of the CDR3: TGTGCCAGCAGCCAAACGGGGGGCTCCTACAATGAGCAGTTCTTC. This encodes CASSQTGGSYNEQFF.